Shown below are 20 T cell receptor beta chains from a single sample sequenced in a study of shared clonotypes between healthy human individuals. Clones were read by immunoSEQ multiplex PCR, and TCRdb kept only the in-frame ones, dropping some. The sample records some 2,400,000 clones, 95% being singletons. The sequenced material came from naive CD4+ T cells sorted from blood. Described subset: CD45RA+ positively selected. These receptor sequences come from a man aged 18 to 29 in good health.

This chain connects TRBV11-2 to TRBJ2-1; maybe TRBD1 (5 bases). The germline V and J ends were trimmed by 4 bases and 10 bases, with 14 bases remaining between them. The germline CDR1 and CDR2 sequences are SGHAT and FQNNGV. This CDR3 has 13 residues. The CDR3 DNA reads TGTGCCAGCAGCTCCACGGTAGGGGAAGAGCAGTTCTTC. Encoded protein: CASSSTVGEEQFF. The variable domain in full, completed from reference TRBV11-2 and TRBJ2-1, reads EAGVAQSPRYKIIEKRQSVAFWCNPISGHATLYWYQQILGQGPKLLIQFQNNGVVDDSQLPKDRFSAERLKGVDSTLKIQPAKLEDSAVYLCASSSTVGEEQFFGPGTRLTVL.

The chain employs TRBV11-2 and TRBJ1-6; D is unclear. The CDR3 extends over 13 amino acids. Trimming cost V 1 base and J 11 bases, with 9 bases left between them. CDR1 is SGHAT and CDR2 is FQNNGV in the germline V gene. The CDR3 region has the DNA TGTGCCAGCAGCTTAGTGGAGGGAACACCCCTCCACTTT. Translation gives CASSLVEGTPLHF.

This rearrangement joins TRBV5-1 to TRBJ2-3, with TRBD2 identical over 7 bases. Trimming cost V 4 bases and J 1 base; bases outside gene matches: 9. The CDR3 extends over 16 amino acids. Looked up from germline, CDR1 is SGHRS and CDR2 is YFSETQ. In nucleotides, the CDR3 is TGCGCCAGCAGCCCCTGGGGGAGCGGGGGCACAGATACGCAGTATTTT. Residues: CASSPWGSGGTDTQYF.

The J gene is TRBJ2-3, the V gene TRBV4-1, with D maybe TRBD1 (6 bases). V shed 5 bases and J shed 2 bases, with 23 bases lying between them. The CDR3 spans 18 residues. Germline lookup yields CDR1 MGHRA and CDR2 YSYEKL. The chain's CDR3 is CASSSPRGTYTATDTQYF. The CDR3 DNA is TGCGCCAGCAGCTCACCGAGGGGGACCTATACTGCCACAGATACGCAGTATTTT.

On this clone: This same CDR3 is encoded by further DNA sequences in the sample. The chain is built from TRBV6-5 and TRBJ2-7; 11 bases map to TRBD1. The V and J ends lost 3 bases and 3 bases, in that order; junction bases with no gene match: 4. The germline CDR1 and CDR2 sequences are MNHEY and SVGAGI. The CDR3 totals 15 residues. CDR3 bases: TGTGCCAGCAGTTATTCCGGGACAGGGGGCTACGAGCAGTACTTC. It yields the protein CASSYSGTGGYEQYF.

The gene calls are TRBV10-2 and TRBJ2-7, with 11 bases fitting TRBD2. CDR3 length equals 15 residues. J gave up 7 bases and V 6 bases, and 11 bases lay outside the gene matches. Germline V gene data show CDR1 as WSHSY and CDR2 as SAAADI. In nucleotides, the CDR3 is TGCGCCAGCAGCGGACTAGCGGGCCCCCCGGGGGAGCAGTACTTC. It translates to CASSGLAGPPGEQYF.

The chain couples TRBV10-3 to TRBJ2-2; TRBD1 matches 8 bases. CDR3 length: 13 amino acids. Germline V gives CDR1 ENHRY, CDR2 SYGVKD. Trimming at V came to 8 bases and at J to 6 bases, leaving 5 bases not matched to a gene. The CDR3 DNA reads TGTGCCATCCGAGAGACAGGGGCCGGGGAGCTGTTTTTT. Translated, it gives CAIRETGAGELFF.

The CDR3 is CASSPQSGANVLTF. In nucleotides, the CDR3 is TGTGCCAGCAGCCCGCAATCTGGGGCCAACGTCCTGACTTTC. V is TRBV5-4 and J is TRBJ2-6; D gene ambiguous. The CDR3 has 14 residues. V was pared by 4 bases and J by 1 base, with 6 bases between. Germline V gene lookup returns CDR1 SGHNT and CDR2 YYREEE (reference sequence). The full variable domain, rest sourced from reference TRBV5-4 and TRBJ2-6, is ETGVTQSPTHLIKTRGQQVTLRCSSQSGHNTVSWYQQALGQGPQFIFQYYREEENGRGNFPPRFSGLQFPNYSSELNVNALELDDSALYLCASSPQSGANVLTFGAGSRLTVL.

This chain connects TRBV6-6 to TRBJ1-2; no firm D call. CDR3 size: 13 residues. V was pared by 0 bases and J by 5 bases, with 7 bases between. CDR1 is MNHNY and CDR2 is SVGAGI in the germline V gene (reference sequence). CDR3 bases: TGTGCCAGCAGTTACTCACGTCTTTATGGCTACACCTTC. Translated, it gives CASSYSRLYGYTF.

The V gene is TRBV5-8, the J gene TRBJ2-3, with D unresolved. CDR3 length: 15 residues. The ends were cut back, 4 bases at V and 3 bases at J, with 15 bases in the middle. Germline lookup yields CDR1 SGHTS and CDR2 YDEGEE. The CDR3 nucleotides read TGTGCCAGCAGCCCCGAGAGGCGGTCGACAGATACGCAGTATTTT. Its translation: CASSPERRSTDTQYF.

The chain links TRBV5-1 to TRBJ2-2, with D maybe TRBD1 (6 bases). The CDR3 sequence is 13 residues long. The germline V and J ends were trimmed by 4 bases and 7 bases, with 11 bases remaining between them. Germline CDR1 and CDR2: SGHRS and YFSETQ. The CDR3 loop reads CASSIRGGGELFF. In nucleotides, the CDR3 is TGCGCCAGCAGCATCAGGGGTGGCGGGGAGCTGTTTTTT.

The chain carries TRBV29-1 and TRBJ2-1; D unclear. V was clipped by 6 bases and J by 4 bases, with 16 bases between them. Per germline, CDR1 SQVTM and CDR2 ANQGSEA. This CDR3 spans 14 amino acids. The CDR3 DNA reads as TGCAGCGTCTTGTCGGTTTTTGCGTACAATGAGCAGTTCTTC. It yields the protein CSVLSVFAYNEQFF.

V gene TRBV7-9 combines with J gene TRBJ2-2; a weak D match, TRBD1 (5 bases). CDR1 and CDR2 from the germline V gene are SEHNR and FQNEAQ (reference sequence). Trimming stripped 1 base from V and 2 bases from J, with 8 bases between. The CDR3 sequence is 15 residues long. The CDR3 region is CASSLGQRNTGELFF. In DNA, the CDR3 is TGTGCCAGCAGCTTAGGACAGAGAAACACCGGGGAGCTGTTTTTT.

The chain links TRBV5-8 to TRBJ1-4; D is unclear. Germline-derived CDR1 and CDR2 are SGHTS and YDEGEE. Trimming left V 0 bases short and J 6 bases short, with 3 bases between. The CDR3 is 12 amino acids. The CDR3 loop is CASSLGDEKLFF. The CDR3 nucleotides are TGTGCCAGCAGCTTGGGGGATGAAAAACTGTTTTTT.

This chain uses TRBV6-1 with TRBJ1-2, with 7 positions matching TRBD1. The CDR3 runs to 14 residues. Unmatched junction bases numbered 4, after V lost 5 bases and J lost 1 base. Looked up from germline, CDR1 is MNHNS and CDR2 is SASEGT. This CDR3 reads CASSTGTVNYGYTF. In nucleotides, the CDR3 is TGTGCCAGCAGTACTGGGACAGTTAACTATGGCTACACCTTC.

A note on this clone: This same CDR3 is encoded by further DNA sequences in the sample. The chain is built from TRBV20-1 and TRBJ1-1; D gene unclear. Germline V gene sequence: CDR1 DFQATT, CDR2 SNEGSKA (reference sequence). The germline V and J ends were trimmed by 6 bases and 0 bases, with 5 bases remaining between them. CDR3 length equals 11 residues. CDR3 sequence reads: CSAGLNTEAFF. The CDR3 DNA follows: TGCAGTGCAGGACTGAACACTGAAGCTTTCTTT.

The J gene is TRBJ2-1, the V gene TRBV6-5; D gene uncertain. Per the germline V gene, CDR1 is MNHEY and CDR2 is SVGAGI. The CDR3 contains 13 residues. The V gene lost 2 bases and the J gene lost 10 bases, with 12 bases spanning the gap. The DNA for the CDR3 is TGTGCCAGCAGTTACGCCCTCGGCTGGGAGCAGTTCTTC. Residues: CASSYALGWEQFF.

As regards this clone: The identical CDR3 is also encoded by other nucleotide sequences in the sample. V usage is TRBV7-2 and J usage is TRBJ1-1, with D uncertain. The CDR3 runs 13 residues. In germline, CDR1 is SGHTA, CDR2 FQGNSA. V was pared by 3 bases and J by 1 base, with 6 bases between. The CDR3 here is CASSFRQNTEAFF. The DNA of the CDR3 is TGTGCCAGCAGCTTTAGACAGAACACTGAAGCTTTCTTT.

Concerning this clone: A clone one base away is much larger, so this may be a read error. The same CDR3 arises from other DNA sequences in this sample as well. The CDR3 DNA sequence: TGCGCCAGCAGCTCGGACAGCAATCAGCCCCAGCATTTT. Translated: CASSSDSNQPQHF. V and J are TRBV5-1 and TRBJ1-5; D not resolved. Germline assignment: CDR1 SGHRS and CDR2 YFSETQ. The V and J ends lost 3 bases and 1 base respectively, with 5 bases between them. The CDR3 has 13 amino acids.

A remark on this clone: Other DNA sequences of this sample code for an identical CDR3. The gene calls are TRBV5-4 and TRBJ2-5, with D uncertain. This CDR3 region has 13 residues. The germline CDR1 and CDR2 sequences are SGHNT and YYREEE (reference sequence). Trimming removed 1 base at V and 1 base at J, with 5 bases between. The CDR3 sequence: CASSLPSQETQYF. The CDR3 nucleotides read TGTGCCAGCAGCTTGCCCAGCCAAGAGACCCAGTACTTC.